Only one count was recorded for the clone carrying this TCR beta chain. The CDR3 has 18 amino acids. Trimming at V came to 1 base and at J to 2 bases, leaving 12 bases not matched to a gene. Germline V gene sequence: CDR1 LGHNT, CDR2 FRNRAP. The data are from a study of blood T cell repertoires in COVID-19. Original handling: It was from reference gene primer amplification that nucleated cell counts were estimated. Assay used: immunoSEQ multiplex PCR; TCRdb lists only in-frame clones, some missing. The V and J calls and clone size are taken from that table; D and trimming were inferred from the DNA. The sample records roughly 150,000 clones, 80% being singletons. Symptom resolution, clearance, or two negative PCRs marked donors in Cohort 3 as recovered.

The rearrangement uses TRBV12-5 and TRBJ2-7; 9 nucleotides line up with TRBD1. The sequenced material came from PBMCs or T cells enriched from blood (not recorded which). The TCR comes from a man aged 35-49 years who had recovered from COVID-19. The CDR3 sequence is CASGLAPLQGAIPYEQYF. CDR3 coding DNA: TGTGCTAGTGGTTTGGCTCCCTTACAGGGGGCAATCCCCTACGAGCAGTACTTC.